These 24 T cell receptor beta chains originate from one sample sequenced in a study of CD8 T cells in Susac syndrome. Random hexamers were used to reverse transcribe the RNA input (about 0.5 to 1 ug). TCRdb processed the immunoSEQ multiplex PCR reads anew with MiXCR; each CDR3 protein has one entry. The data show approximately 270,000 distinct CDR3 sequences, with about 93% seen just once and around 0.07% held by the top ten. Sequencing input: CD4+ T cells from PBMCs. Receptor source: a human donor with multiple sclerosis.

The sample holds a few counts of this clonotype. The genes are TRBV6-5 and TRBJ2-3; TRBD2 aligns across 7 bases. J gave up 4 bases and V 8 bases, and 6 bases lay outside the gene matches. This CDR3 contains 13 residues. The V gene's germline CDR1 is MNHEY and CDR2 SVGAGI. The CDR3 spells CASQQRGSDTQYF. The DNA for the CDR3 is TGTGCCAGCCAACAGCGGGGATCAGATACGCAGTATTTT.

The rearrangement links TRBV7-3 to TRBJ2-1; 11 positions match TRBD2. CDR1 and CDR2 (germline): SGHTA, FQGTGA. Trimming removed 4 bases from V and 7 bases from J; junction bases left unmatched: 9. This CDR3 is 16 amino acids long. The CDR3, as DNA: TGTGCCAGCAGCTCGCAGCTAGCGGGGGGTAGGAATGAGCAGTTCTTC. Translating gives CASSSQLAGGRNEQFF.

This clonotype was seen once. The chain joins TRBV7-2 to TRBJ2-2; D might be TRBD1 (5 bases). Germline-derived CDR1 and CDR2 are SGHTA and FQGNSA. Deletions cut 4 bases from V and 7 bases from J, with 19 bases between. The CDR3 sequence is 16 residues long. The CDR3 DNA is TGTGCCAGCAGCTCCCGGCCAGGGCTCAGTGGCGGGGAGCTGTTTTTT. Protein sequence: CASSSRPGLSGGELFF.

This clonotype was found a few times. This chain uses TRBV5-5 with TRBJ2-2; TRBD1 aligns across 11 bases. The germline V gene has CDR1 SGHKS and CDR2 YYEKEE (reference sequence). This CDR3 is built from 15 residues. V shed 3 bases, J shed 4 bases, and the junction held 2 bases outside the gene matches. CDR3 sequence reads: CASSWGTGGTGELFF. In nucleotides, the CDR3 is TGTGCCAGCAGCTGGGGGACAGGGGGCACCGGGGAGCTGTTTTTT. Looking up the rest from reference TRBV5-5 and TRBJ2-2 gives the full variable domain: DAGVTQSPTHLIKTRGQQVTLRCSPISGHKSVSWYQQVLGQGPQFIFQYYEKEERGRGNFPDRFSARQFPNYSSELNVNALLLGDSALYLCASSWGTGGTGELFFGEGSRLTVL.

The chain combines TRBV28 with TRBJ1-5; 8 bases are a match to TRBD1. The CDR3 extends over 15 amino acids. V shed 4 bases, J shed 5 bases, and the junction held 7 bases outside the gene matches. Germline V lookup: CDR1 MDHEN, CDR2 SYDVKM. For the CDR3, the DNA is TGTGCCAGCAGTTACCTCAGCAGGGGGCATCAGCCCCAGCATTTT. It codes for CASSYLSRGHQPQHF.

The chain has TRBV30 and TRBJ2-7; TRBD2 aligns across 7 bases. Per the germline V gene, CDR1 is GTSNPN and CDR2 is SVGIG (reference sequence). This CDR3 has 17 residues. Trimming cost V 5 bases and J 5 bases; bases outside gene matches: 21. CDR3 sequence (DNA): TGTGCCTGGTCCGGGAGGTCCCCCAATGGGGAAAGGGACGAGCAGTACTTC. This codes for CAWSGRSPNGERDEQYF. The variable domain in full, completed from reference TRBV30 and TRBJ2-7, reads SQTIHQWPATLVQPVGSPLSLECTVEGTSNPNLYWYRQAAGRGLQLLFYSVGIGQISSEVPQNLSASRPQDRQFILSSKKLLLSDSGFYLCAWSGRSPNGERDEQYFGPGTRLTVT.

In nucleotides, the CDR3 is TGCAGTGCTCCCGGGGTGAGAACCGGGGAGCTGTTTTTT. Translated, it gives CSAPGVRTGELFF. This chain uses TRBV20-1 with TRBJ2-2; D may be TRBD2 (5 bases). The CDR3 extends over 13 amino acids. The germline V and J ends were trimmed by 5 bases and 5 bases, with 12 bases remaining between them. The germline gives CDR1 DFQATT, CDR2 SNEGSKA (reference sequence).

The V gene is TRBV5-1, the J gene TRBJ2-2; possibly TRBD1 or TRBD2 for D (5 bases each). CDR1 and CDR2 from the germline V gene are SGHRS and YFSETQ. The CDR3 is 15 residues long. V shed 0 bases and J shed 7 bases, with 13 bases lying between them. CDR3 sequence reads: CASSLGGRPNGELFF. In DNA form, the CDR3 reads TGCGCCAGCAGCTTGGGGGGACGGCCCAACGGGGAGCTGTTTTTT.

The V gene is TRBV4-1, the J gene TRBJ1-5, with D possibly matching TRBD1 (5 bases). Trimming removed 4 bases from V and 6 bases from J, with 16 bases in between. Germline CDR1 MGHRA, CDR2 YSYEKL. CDR3 length equals 15 residues. The CDR3, as DNA: TGCGCCAGCAGCCGAGAAGAGGGACGGTCTCAGCCCCAGCATTTT. It encodes CASSREEGRSQPQHF.

J is TRBJ2-5 and V is TRBV5-6; D remains unclear. The CDR3 sequence is 14 residues long. V lost 5 bases, J lost 1 base, and 12 bases lay in between. The germline CDR1 and CDR2 sequences are SGHDT and YYEEEE. In nucleotides, the CDR3 is TGTGCCAGCAGACCCGAAAAGACCCAAGAGACCCAGTACTTC. Its protein is CASRPEKTQETQYF.

The V gene is TRBV12-3 or TRBV12-4, the J gene TRBJ2-7; D is perhaps TRBD1 (5 bases). Between the trimmed V and J ends, which lost 6 bases and 7 bases, there was a span of 13 bases. This CDR3 contains 12 residues. Here the CDR3 reads CASSSGRREQYF. Written as DNA, the CDR3 is TGTGCCAGCAGCTCAGGGCGACGGGAGCAGTACTTC.

The CDR3 sequence: CSARVVDEQFF. CDR3 bases: TGCAGTGCTAGAGTAGTCGATGAGCAGTTCTTC. The rearrangement joins TRBV20-1 to TRBJ2-1, with D unclear. V shed 1 base and J shed 8 bases, with 6 bases lying between them. Germline CDR1 DFQATT, CDR2 SNEGSKA (reference sequence). The CDR3 runs 11 residues.

The J gene is TRBJ2-3, the V gene TRBV20-1; 9 nucleotides line up with TRBD2. CDR1 and CDR2 from the germline V gene are DFQATT and SNEGSKA (reference sequence). V dropped 0 bases and J dropped 2; count of bases not matched to a gene: 3. The CDR3 has 15 residues. The CDR3 is CSARDVGLATDTQYF. The CDR3 region has the DNA TGCAGTGCTAGAGACGTGGGACTAGCCACAGATACGCAGTATTTT.

J is TRBJ1-1 and V is TRBV18, with 10 bases matching TRBD1. Per germline, CDR1 KGHSH and CDR2 LQKENI. This CDR3 is built from 16 residues. Losses at the gene ends were 3 bases for V and 0 bases for J; bases not matched to a gene: 4. The CDR3: CASSPVDRGLNTEAFF. The CDR3 bases are TGTGCCAGCTCACCTGTAGACAGGGGGCTGAACACTGAAGCTTTCTTT. Full variable domain (missing parts from reference TRBV18 and TRBJ1-1): NAGVMQNPRHLVRRRGQEARLRCSPMKGHSHVYWYRQLPEEGLKFMVYLQKENIIDESGMPKERFSAEFPKEGPSILRIQQVVRGDSAAYFCASSPVDRGLNTEAFFGQGTRLTVV.

The V gene is TRBV24-1, the J gene TRBJ2-1; D call uncertain. Per germline, CDR1 KGHDR and CDR2 SFDVKD. V was clipped by 3 bases and J by 0 bases, with 14 bases between them. The CDR3 extends over 17 amino acids. The CDR3 nucleotides are TGTGCCACCAGTGATCGAACGGTCTTGAGCTCCTACAATGAGCAGTTCTTC. Its protein product is CATSDRTVLSSYNEQFF.

The chain links TRBV11-1 to TRBJ2-7; 7 bases map to TRBD1. Per germline, CDR1 SGHAT and CDR2 FQDESV (reference sequence). There are 13 residues in the CDR3. Trimming cost V 5 bases and J 5 bases; bases outside gene matches: 6. CDR3 in amino acids: CASSPDRPNEQYF. CDR3 coding DNA: TGTGCCAGCAGCCCGGACAGGCCGAACGAGCAGTACTTC.

The chain combines TRBV6-1 with TRBJ2-7; perhaps TRBD1 as D (5 bases). Germline V CDR1 and CDR2: MNHNS, SASEGT. V lost 6 bases and J 6 bases, leaving 15 bases between the germline ends. This CDR3 region has 13 residues. CDR3 coding DNA: TGTGCCAGCAGGAAAGGGGCTGGCGGCGAGCAGTACTTC. This sequence encodes CASRKGAGGEQYF.

The chain is built from TRBV7-2 and TRBJ1-5; D uncertain. Germline V gene lookup returns CDR1 SGHTA and CDR2 FQGNSA. This CDR3 is 14 amino acids long. V dropped 3 bases and J dropped 3 bases, with 9 bases sitting between them. The CDR3 nucleotides are TGTGCCAGCAGCTTGGCCGCAGTCAATCAGCCCCAGCATTTT. Translating it yields CASSLAAVNQPQHF.

This chain links TRBV19 with TRBJ1-6, with TRBD1 identical over 8 bases. V lost 9 bases and J lost 0; bases outside the gene matches: 7. CDR3 length equals 16 residues. Germline V lookup: CDR1 LNHDA, CDR2 SQIVND (reference sequence). CDR3 residues: CASLRTGSSYNSPLHF. The DNA for the CDR3 is TGTGCCAGCCTTCGGACAGGGAGCTCCTATAATTCACCCCTCCACTTT.

This clonotype appeared once. CDR3 sequence: CASSTSGGVYEQYF. CDR3 sequence (DNA): TGTGCCAGCAGCACTAGCGGGGGTGTTTACGAGCAGTACTTC. The chain carries TRBV9 and TRBJ2-7; 11 bases match TRBD2. The CDR3 runs to 14 residues. CDR1 is SGDLS, CDR2 YYNGEE, per germline. V shed 4 bases, J shed 4 bases, and the junction held 4 bases outside the gene matches.

V is TRBV19 and J is TRBJ1-3; D gene ambiguous. There are 14 residues in the CDR3. In germline, CDR1 is LNHDA, CDR2 SQIVND (reference sequence). V gave up 3 bases and J gave up 1 base, with 7 bases separating them. CDR3 sequence: CASSIRRSGNTIYF. In DNA form, the CDR3 reads TGTGCCAGTAGTATTCGTCGTTCTGGAAACACCATATATTTT.

The chain carries TRBV9 and TRBJ1-1; TRBD1 might be the D (5 bases). CDR1 SGDLS and CDR2 YYNGEE come from the germline V gene. CDR3 length equals 16 residues. The V gene lost 0 bases and the J gene lost 3 bases, with 15 bases spanning the gap. As DNA, the CDR3 is TGTGCCAGCAGCGTAGGTGGGGGACTGGCGGACACTGAAGCTTTCTTT. Translated, it gives CASSVGGGLADTEAFF.

The chain joins TRBV20-1 to TRBJ2-3, with TRBD2 as a possible D gene (6 bases). CDR1 and CDR2 from the germline V gene are DFQATT and SNEGSKA (reference sequence). The CDR3 sequence is 15 residues long. V lost 7 bases and J 2 bases, leaving 19 bases between the germline ends. CDR3 sequence reads: CSGGLASPDTDTQYF. CDR3 bases: TGCAGTGGCGGGCTAGCGAGTCCAGACACAGATACGCAGTATTTT.

V usage is TRBV12-3 or TRBV12-4 and J usage is TRBJ2-1; 8 positions agree with TRBD1. This CDR3 is built from 15 residues. The junction had 5 bases not matched to a gene; V was cut back by 0 bases and J by 7 bases. The CDR3 here is CASSLAAGGWNEQFF. In DNA form, the CDR3 reads TGTGCCAGCAGTTTAGCGGCAGGGGGCTGGAATGAGCAGTTCTTC.